What follows are 30 T cell receptor beta chains derived from one specimen sequenced in a study of cytomegalovirus exposure and HLA in healthy donors. PCR amplification relied on 60 Vbeta primers (plus 13 Jbeta primers). Data came from immunoSEQ multiplex PCR; TCRdb stores just in-frame clones and leaves some out. The data hold approximately 76,000 clones, with 79% observed a single time. The source material was PBMCs. The origin of the receptors is a man under 40 in good health and CMV-seronegative.

The genes are TRBV27 and TRBJ1-1; 9 bases are shared with TRBD1. The CDR3 sequence is 16 residues long. Germline assignment: CDR1 MNHEY and CDR2 SMNVEV (reference sequence). The ends lost 8 bases at V and 0 bases at J; junction bases unmatched: 10. CDR3 DNA sequence: TGTGCCAGCGCACGCAACAGGGGGCGCATGAACACTGAAGCTTTCTTT. As protein: CASARNRGRMNTEAFF.

This clone was detected a few times. This chain connects TRBV7-9 to TRBJ2-1; 7 bases are a match to TRBD2. Per the germline V gene, CDR1 is SEHNR and CDR2 is FQNEAQ (reference sequence). The CDR3 is 16 amino acids. J lost 0 bases, V lost 5 bases, and 7 bases had no gene match. DNA for the CDR3: TGTGCCAGCAGCGAAGCGGGGCAGAGCTCCTACAATGAGCAGTTCTTC. It codes for CASSEAGQSSYNEQFF.

This chain joins TRBV19 and TRBJ1-1; the match to TRBD1 covers 8 bases. Germline V gene data show CDR1 as LNHDA and CDR2 as SQIVND (reference sequence). The CDR3 is 13 residues long. After removal of 7 bases from V and 7 bases from J, the junction contained 8 bases not matched to a gene. The CDR3 DNA reads TGTGCCAGTAAAGATCAGGGGGCTAGTGAAGCTTTCTTT. Translating it yields CASKDQGASEAFF.

J is TRBJ2-5 and V is TRBV28; no reliable D call. V was clipped by 1 base and J by 5 bases, with 11 bases between them. The CDR3 length is 14 residues. CDR1 is MDHEN, CDR2 SYDVKM, per germline. The CDR3 loop reads CASSLYSRRETQYF. Written as DNA, the CDR3 is TGTGCCAGCAGTTTATATAGCCGGCGGGAGACCCAGTACTTC.

J is TRBJ1-2 and V is TRBV19; 7 nucleotides match TRBD1. Germline loops: CDR1 LNHDA, CDR2 SQIVND (reference sequence). V gave up 3 bases and J gave up 4 bases; unmatched junction bases: 11. The CDR3 runs to 16 residues. CDR3 sequence (DNA): TGTGCCAGTAGTATCCGATACCGACAGGGCGGCTATGGCTACACCTTC. Amino acid sequence: CASSIRYRQGGYGYTF.

J is TRBJ2-1 and V is TRBV19, with 10 nucleotides matching TRBD2. Germline CDR1 is LNHDA and CDR2 is SQIVND (reference sequence). This CDR3 is 15 amino acids long. V shed 4 bases, J shed 8 bases, and the junction held 8 bases outside the gene matches. CDR3 loop: CASSTIAGGPDEQFF. Written as DNA, the CDR3 is TGTGCCAGTAGTACAATAGCGGGAGGACCCGATGAGCAGTTCTTC.

The rearrangement joins TRBV7-9 to TRBJ1-1, with TRBD1 identical over 10 bases. The V segment lost 4 bases and the J segment 1 base; nucleotides outside the gene matches: 3. The CDR3 has 15 residues. Germline CDR1 and CDR2: SEHNR and FQNEAQ (reference sequence). Here the CDR3 DNA reads TGTGCCAGCAGCTCCCGGGACAGGGGGAACACTGAAGCTTTCTTT. Residues: CASSSRDRGNTEAFF.

The chain uses TRBV11-3 and TRBJ2-3; a possible D gene is TRBD1 (6 bases). Germline V gives CDR1 SGHNT, CDR2 YENEEA. The CDR3 sequence is 13 residues long. Trimming removed 5 bases from V and 1 base from J, with 7 bases in between. This CDR3 is CASSHRGTDTQYF. CDR3 coding DNA: TGTGCCAGCAGCCACAGGGGCACAGATACGCAGTATTTT.

The chain recombines TRBV7-9 with TRBJ2-3; D might be TRBD2 (5 bases). This CDR3 region has 14 residues. Germline V gene lookup returns CDR1 SEHNR and CDR2 FQNEAQ (reference sequence). Trimming left V 5 bases short and J 8 bases short, with 17 bases between. The CDR3 sequence: CASSLGGGEGTQYF. The CDR3 DNA sequence: TGTGCCAGCAGCCTTGGAGGCGGCGAGGGTACGCAGTATTTT.

V usage is TRBV30 and J usage is TRBJ1-5, with D possibly TRBD1 on 6 matching bases. Deletions cut 0 bases from V and 0 bases from J, with 15 bases between. CDR1 and CDR2 (germline): GTSNPN, SVGIG (reference sequence). The CDR3 has 17 residues. Here the CDR3 DNA reads TGTGCCTGGAGTGTTCCGGGGGGCGCCGATAGCAATCAGCCCCAGCATTTT. This sequence encodes CAWSVPGGADSNQPQHF.

This clone was recorded a few times. The chain couples TRBV6-1 to TRBJ2-1, with 7 nucleotides matching TRBD1. V lost 3 bases, J lost 12 bases, and 5 bases stayed unmatched. Germline CDR1 reads MNHNS; CDR2 reads SASEGT. The CDR3 is 12 residues long. The DNA of the CDR3 is TGTGCCAGCAGTGATGAGGGACAGTCGCAGTTCTTC. Its protein is CASSDEGQSQFF.

The V gene is TRBV6-6, the J gene TRBJ2-2; 7 bases are a match to TRBD1. This CDR3 region has 15 residues. Germline V gene lookup returns CDR1 MNHNY and CDR2 SVGAGI (reference sequence). V lost 6 bases, J lost 3 bases, and 7 bases stayed unmatched. This chain's CDR3 is CASRARTGDTGELFF. CDR3 sequence (DNA): TGTGCCAGCAGGGCAAGGACAGGAGACACCGGGGAGCTGTTTTTT.

The chain employs TRBV7-9 and TRBJ2-3, with D perhaps TRBD2 (5 bases). Per the germline V gene, CDR1 is SEHNR and CDR2 is FQNEAQ (reference sequence). Trimming took off 9 bases at V and 2 bases at J, with 18 bases between the two ends. The CDR3 sequence is 15 residues long. The CDR3 nucleotides are TGTGCCAGTTCCGGCGGGTTTCACCCCACAGATACGCAGTATTTT. Translating it yields CASSGGFHPTDTQYF. Together with reference TRBV7-9 and TRBJ2-3, the CDR3 gives the full variable domain: DTGVSQNPRHKITKRGQNVTFRCDPISEHNRLYWYRQTLGQGPEFLTYFQNEAQLEKSRLLSDRFSAERPKGSFSTLEIQRTEQGDSAMYLCASSGGFHPTDTQYFGPGTRLTVL.

The CDR3: CASSDGGGAFEQYF. In nucleotides, the CDR3 is TGTGCCAGCAGTGACGGCGGGGGGGCCTTCGAGCAGTACTTC. The chain combines TRBV6-5 with TRBJ2-7; 9 positions agree with TRBD2. Per the germline V gene, CDR1 is MNHEY and CDR2 is SVGAGI. The CDR3 has 14 amino acids. Germline trimming cut 5 bases from V and 6 bases from J; bases unmatched to any gene: 8.

This clone was picked up a small number of times. This chain links TRBV5-5 with TRBJ2-3, with D maybe TRBD1 (6 bases). CDR1 and CDR2 from the germline V gene are SGHKS and YYEKEE (reference sequence). Trimming removed 3 bases at V and 3 bases at J, with 11 bases between. The CDR3 runs to 14 residues. The CDR3 DNA is TGTGCCAGCAGCTGGGGAACAGGGACAGATACGCAGTATTTT. Residues: CASSWGTGTDTQYF.

This clone was detected only a few times. The chain recombines TRBV4-3 with TRBJ2-2; maybe TRBD1 (5 bases). V was trimmed by 2 bases and J by 6 bases, leaving 16 bases between them. The CDR3 length is 16 residues. CDR1 and CDR2 (germline): LGHNA, YSLEER. The DNA for the CDR3 is TGCGCCAGCAGCCAACTTACCCCAGGGAATCCCGGGGAGCTGTTTTTT. As protein: CASSQLTPGNPGELFF.

J is TRBJ1-2 and V is TRBV28; TRBD1 might be the D (6 bases). The germline V and J ends were trimmed by 4 bases and 6 bases, with 15 bases remaining between them. CDR3 size: 14 residues. Germline V lookup: CDR1 MDHEN, CDR2 SYDVKM. CDR3 DNA sequence: TGTGCCAGCAGTTCCGCTGACAGGATAAATGGCTACACCTTC. Translated: CASSSADRINGYTF.

The chain combines TRBV2 with TRBJ1-2; the D gene is possibly TRBD1 (6 bases). This CDR3 is 14 amino acids long. V was shortened by 10 bases and J by 3 bases, with 18 bases between the two germline ends. Germline assignment: CDR1 SNHLY and CDR2 FYNNEI. CDR3 region: CATYSGGPDYGYTF. As DNA, the CDR3 is TGTGCCACCTACTCCGGGGGGCCGGACTATGGCTACACCTTC.

This chain joins TRBV6-6 and TRBJ2-3, with D perhaps matching TRBD2 (7 bases). Germline CDR1 MNHNY, CDR2 SVGAGI (reference sequence). This CDR3 spans 16 amino acids. Trimming left V 6 bases short and J 11 bases short, with 27 bases between. DNA of the CDR3: TGTGCCAGCAGCGATGGGAGCGGGGCCGAGGGGGGGATGCAGTATTTT. This translates into CASSDGSGAEGGMQYF.

This sequence joins TRBV7-9 and TRBJ1-3; the D is unclear. V dropped 2 bases and J dropped 0 bases, with 5 bases sitting between them. The CDR3 runs 14 residues. The germline V gene has CDR1 SEHNR and CDR2 FQNEAQ (reference sequence). For the CDR3, the DNA is TGTGCCAGCAGCTTACAGAACTCTGGAAACACCATATATTTT. This gives the protein CASSLQNSGNTIYF.

This chain joins TRBV6-6 and TRBJ2-3; D may be TRBD2 (6 bases). The CDR3 loop spans 15 amino acids. V lost 0 bases, J lost 4 bases, and 11 bases lay in between. Germline V gives CDR1 MNHNY, CDR2 SVGAGI (reference sequence). CDR3 DNA sequence: TGTGCCAGCAGTTACTCCAGGGACTTGGCAGATACGCAGTATTTT. Translating gives CASSYSRDLADTQYF.

This chain uses TRBV7-2 with TRBJ1-2, with 10 bases lining up with TRBD1. The CDR3 extends over 14 amino acids. The germline CDR1 and CDR2 sequences are SGHTA and FQGNSA. After removal of 4 bases from V and 7 bases from J, the junction contained 6 bases not matched to a gene. The CDR3 loop is CASSSKWTGGGYTF. The CDR3 nucleotides are TGTGCCAGCAGCTCCAAATGGACAGGGGGTGGCTACACCTTC.

The rearrangement links TRBV18 to TRBJ1-2; D unresolved. Germline lookup yields CDR1 KGHSH and CDR2 LQKENI. Trimming cost V 5 bases and J 2 bases, with 21 bases left between them. This CDR3 spans 17 amino acids. Here the CDR3 DNA reads TGTGCCAGCTCAATCAAAACAGATTATTGGTCCAACTATGGCTACACCTTC. Protein: CASSIKTDYWSNYGYTF.

The chain joins TRBV30 to TRBJ2-7, with D unresolved. In germline, CDR1 is GTSNPN, CDR2 SVGIG (reference sequence). The CDR3 is made up of 13 amino acids. V was cut by 5 bases and J by 2 bases, with 13 bases left in between. The chain's CDR3 is CAWEQGRTYEQYF. In DNA form, the CDR3 reads TGTGCCTGGGAGCAAGGCAGGACCTACGAGCAGTACTTC.

In its sample, this clone ranks as medium-sized. The chain combines TRBV7-6 with TRBJ2-7, with D possibly matching TRBD2 (6 bases). CDR1 SGHVS and CDR2 FNYEAQ come from the germline V gene. The CDR3 spans 15 residues. Trimming left V 5 bases short and J 0 bases short, with 14 bases between. This CDR3 is CASSRYSGDSYEQYF. CDR3 DNA sequence: TGTGCCAGCAGCCGCTATAGCGGAGACTCCTACGAGCAGTACTTC.

V and J are TRBV6-6 and TRBJ2-7; 11 bases map to TRBD2. The J segment lost 4 bases and the V segment lost 2 bases, leaving 4 bases of the junction unmatched. The germline V gene has CDR1 MNHNY and CDR2 SVGAGI (reference sequence). This CDR3 comprises 15 residues. The CDR3 region is CASSYPGTSGYEQYF. CDR3 nucleotide sequence: TGTGCCAGCAGTTACCCTGGGACTAGCGGTTACGAGCAGTACTTC.

The V and J genes are TRBV4-1 and TRBJ2-3; 12 bases line up with TRBD2. Germline values: CDR1 MGHRA, CDR2 YSYEKL. The junction had 9 bases not matched to a gene; V was cut back by 4 bases and J by 1 base. The CDR3 contains 18 residues. CDR3 DNA sequence: TGCGCCAGCAGCCCCTACTTACTAGCGGGAGGCCGCACAGATACGCAGTATTTT. Protein: CASSPYLLAGGRTDTQYF.

The chain recombines TRBV27 with TRBJ2-3, with 7 bases aligning to TRBD1. This CDR3 has 16 residues. J gave up 0 bases and V 4 bases, and 7 bases lay outside the gene matches. The germline V gene encodes CDR1 MNHEY and CDR2 SMNVEV (reference sequence). CDR3 in DNA: TGTGCCAGCAGTTCGGGACAGACATATAGCACAGATACGCAGTATTTT. Translation gives CASSSGQTYSTDTQYF.

This clone showed up just once. The CDR3 region is CASSRDRLQNQPQHF. As DNA, the CDR3 is TGTGCCAGCAGCCGAGACAGGCTGCAAAATCAGCCCCAGCATTTT. V is TRBV27 and J is TRBJ1-5, with D possibly being TRBD1 (6 bases). V lost 6 bases, J lost 4 bases, and 16 bases lay in between. Looked up from germline, CDR1 is MNHEY and CDR2 is SMNVEV (reference sequence). The CDR3 extends over 15 amino acids.

The CDR3 here is CASSQDSSLAAYYNEQFF. CDR3 DNA: TGCGCCAGCAGCCAAGATTCATCGCTAGCGGCATACTACAATGAGCAGTTCTTC. The chain recombines TRBV4-3 with TRBJ2-1; 7 bases are shared with TRBD2. CDR1 LGHNA and CDR2 YSLEER come from the germline V gene. Trimming took 0 bases from V and 3 from J; bases not matched to a gene: 11. CDR3 length: 18 residues.